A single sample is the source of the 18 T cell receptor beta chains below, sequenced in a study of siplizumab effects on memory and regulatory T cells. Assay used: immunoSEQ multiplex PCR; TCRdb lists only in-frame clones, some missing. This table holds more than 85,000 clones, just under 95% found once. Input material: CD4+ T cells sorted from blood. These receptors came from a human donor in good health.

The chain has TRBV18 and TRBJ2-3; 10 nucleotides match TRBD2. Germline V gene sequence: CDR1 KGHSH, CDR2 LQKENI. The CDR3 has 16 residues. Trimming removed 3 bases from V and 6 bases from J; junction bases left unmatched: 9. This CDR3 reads CASSPPLAGARDTQYF. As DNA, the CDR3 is TGTGCCAGCTCACCGCCTCTAGCGGGGGCTAGGGATACGCAGTATTTT.

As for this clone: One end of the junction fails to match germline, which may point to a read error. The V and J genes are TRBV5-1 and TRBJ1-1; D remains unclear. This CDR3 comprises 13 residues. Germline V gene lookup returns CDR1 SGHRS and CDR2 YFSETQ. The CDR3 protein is CASTLAENTEAFF. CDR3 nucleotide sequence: TGCGCCAGCACCTTGGCAGAGAACACTGAAGCTTTCTTT.

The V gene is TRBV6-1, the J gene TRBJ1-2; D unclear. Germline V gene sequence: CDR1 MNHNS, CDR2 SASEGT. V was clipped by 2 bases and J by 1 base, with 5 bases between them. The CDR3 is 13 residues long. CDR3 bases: TGTGCCAGCAGTGAACAGTTTAACTATGGCTACACCTTC. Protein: CASSEQFNYGYTF.

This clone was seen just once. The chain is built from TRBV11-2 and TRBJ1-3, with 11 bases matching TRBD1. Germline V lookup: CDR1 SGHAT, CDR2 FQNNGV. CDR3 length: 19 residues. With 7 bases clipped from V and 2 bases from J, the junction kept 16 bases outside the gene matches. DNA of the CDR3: TGTGCCAGCAACTCCGGGGGGACAGGGGGAAGGTTGACTGGAAACACCATATATTTT. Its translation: CASNSGGTGGRLTGNTIYF.

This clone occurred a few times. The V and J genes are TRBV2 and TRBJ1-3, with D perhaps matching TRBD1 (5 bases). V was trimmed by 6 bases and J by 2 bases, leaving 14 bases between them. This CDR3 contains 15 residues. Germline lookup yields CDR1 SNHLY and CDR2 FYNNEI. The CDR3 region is CASSQTGTPGNTIYF. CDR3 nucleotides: TGTGCCAGCAGCCAGACCGGGACGCCTGGAAACACCATATATTTT.

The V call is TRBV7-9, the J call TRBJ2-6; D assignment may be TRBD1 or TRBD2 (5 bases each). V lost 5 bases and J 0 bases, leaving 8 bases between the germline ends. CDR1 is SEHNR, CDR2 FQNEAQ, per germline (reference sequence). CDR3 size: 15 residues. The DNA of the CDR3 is TGTGCCAGCAGCCATGGGGGCTCTGGGGCCAACGTCCTGACTTTC. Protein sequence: CASSHGGSGANVLTF.

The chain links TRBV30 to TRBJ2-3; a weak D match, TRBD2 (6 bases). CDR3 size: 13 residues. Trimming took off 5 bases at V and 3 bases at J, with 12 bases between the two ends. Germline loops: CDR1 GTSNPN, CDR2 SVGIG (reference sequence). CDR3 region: CAWASEITDTQYF. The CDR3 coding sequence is TGTGCCTGGGCTAGCGAGATTACAGATACGCAGTATTTT.

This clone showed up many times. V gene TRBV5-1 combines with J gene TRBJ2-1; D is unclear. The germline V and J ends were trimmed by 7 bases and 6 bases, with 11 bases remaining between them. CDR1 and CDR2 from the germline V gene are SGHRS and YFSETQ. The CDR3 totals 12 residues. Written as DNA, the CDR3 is TGCGCCAGCGGTTCCCAAGGCAATGAGCAGTTCTTC. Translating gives CASGSQGNEQFF.

In DNA, the CDR3 is TGTGCCAGCAGCAACCCCGGGACAGGGAACGGCGGGGAGCTGTTTTTT. Its protein is CASSNPGTGNGGELFF. This chain uses TRBV21-1 with TRBJ2-2; the D call of TRBD1 is as the table states it, not checked on the DNA. TRBV21-1 is described as a pseudogene. This CDR3 region has 16 residues.

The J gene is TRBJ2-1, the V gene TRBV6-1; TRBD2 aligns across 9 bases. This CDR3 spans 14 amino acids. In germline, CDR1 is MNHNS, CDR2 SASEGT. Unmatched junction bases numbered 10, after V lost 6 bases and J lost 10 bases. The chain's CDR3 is CASSAGTSLLEQFF. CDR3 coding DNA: TGTGCCAGCAGCGCAGGGACTAGCCTCCTGGAGCAGTTCTTC.

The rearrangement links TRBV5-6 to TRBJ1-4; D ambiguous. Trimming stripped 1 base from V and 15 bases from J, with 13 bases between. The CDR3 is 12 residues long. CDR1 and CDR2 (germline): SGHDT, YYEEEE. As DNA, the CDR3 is TGTGCCAGCAGCTTGTTTGGAGCTGGCGTGTTTTTT. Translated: CASSLFGAGVFF. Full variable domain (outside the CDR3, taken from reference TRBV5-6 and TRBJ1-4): DAGVTQSPTHLIKTRGQQVTLRCSPKSGHDTVSWYQQALGQGPQFIFQYYEEEERQRGNFPDRFSGHQFPNYSSELNVNALLLGDSALYLCASSLFGAGVFFGSGTQLSVL.

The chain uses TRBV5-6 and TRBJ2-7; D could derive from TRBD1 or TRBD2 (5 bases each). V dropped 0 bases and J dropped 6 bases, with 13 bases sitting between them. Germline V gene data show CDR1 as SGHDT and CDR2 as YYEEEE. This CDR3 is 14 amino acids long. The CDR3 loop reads CASSLAGPRSEQYF. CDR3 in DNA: TGTGCCAGCAGCTTGGCGGGGCCTAGGAGCGAGCAGTACTTC.

In DNA form, the CDR3 reads TGTGCCAGTAGTCGGGACAGGGGACAGACCCAGTACTTC. Encoded protein: CASSRDRGQTQYF. The chain is built from TRBV19 and TRBJ2-5; the match to TRBD1 covers 10 bases. Losses at the gene ends were 5 bases for V and 6 bases for J; bases not matched to a gene: 3. This CDR3 spans 13 amino acids. The germline V gene encodes CDR1 LNHDA and CDR2 SQIVND (reference sequence).

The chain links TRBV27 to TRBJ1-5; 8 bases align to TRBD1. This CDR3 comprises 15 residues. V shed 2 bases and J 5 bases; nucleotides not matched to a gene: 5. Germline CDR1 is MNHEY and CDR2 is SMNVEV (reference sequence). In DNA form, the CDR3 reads TGTGCCAGCAGTTTACGCAGGGGGCTCGATCAGCCCCAGCATTTT. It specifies CASSLRRGLDQPQHF.

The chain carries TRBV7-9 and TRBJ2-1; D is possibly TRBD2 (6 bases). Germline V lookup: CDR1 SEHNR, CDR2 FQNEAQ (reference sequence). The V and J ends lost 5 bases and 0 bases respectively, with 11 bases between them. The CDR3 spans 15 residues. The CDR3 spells CASSASVSSYNEQFF. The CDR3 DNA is TGTGCCAGCAGCGCTAGCGTGAGCTCCTACAATGAGCAGTTCTTC.

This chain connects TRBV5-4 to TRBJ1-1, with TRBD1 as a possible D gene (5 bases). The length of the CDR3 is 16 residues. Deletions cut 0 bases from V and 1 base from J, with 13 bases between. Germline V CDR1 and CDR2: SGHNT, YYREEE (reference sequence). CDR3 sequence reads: CASSLAGLGGNTEAFF. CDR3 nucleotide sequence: TGTGCCAGCAGCTTGGCAGGGTTAGGTGGGAACACTGAAGCTTTCTTT.

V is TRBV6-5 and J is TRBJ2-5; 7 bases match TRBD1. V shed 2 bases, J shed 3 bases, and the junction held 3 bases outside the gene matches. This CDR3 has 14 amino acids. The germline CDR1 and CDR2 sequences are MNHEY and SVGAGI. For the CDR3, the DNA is TGTGCCAGCAGTTACCAAACAGGGGAAGAGACCCAGTACTTC. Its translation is CASSYQTGEETQYF.

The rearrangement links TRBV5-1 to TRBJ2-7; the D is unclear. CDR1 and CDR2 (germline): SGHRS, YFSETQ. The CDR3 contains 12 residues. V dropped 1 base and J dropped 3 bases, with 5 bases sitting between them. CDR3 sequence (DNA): TGCGCCAGCAGCTTGCCCGGCTACGAGCAGTACTTC. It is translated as CASSLPGYEQYF.